The rows below give T cell receptor beta chains drawn from one sample of a study of T cell repertoires in cytomegalovirus infection. MiXCR was run by TCRdb on the reads, yielding one entry per CDR3 protein. Of approximately 990,000 distinct CDR3 sequences listed, 31% are singletons. These TCRs' antigens remain unknown. The sequences come from cultured CD8+ T cells from PBMCs, collected from culture after CMV antigen stimulation. These receptors all come from a human donor in good health (CMV status not recorded). Some clones in this sample may be carry-over from other donors' samples. Each CDR3 is given with its conserved first and last residue. D genes are given only for firm matches. Size tells how often a clone was seen (once, few, many) or the class of an expanded clone, and some rows leave it out.

. TRBD1 TRBJ2-1 18 TRBV4-3 CASSQKTSGTGPLNEQFF TGCGCCAGCAGCCAAAAAACTTCCGGGACAGGGCCACTCAATGAGCAGTTCTTC
. . TRBJ1-5 13 TRBV28 CAIRLMGNQPQHF TGTGCCATTCGGCTTATGGGCAATCAGCCCCAGCATTTT
. . TRBJ1-2 14 TRBV4-1 CASSQGPKLDGYTF TGCGCCAGCAGCCAAGGACCCAAATTGGATGGCTACACCTTC
. . TRBJ2-1 14 TRBV4-1 CASSPTIGGDEQFF TGCGCCAGCAGCCCTACCATCGGGGGCGATGAGCAGTTCTTC
few TRBD1 TRBJ1-1 15 TRBV7-9 CASNENDRGSLEAFF TGTGCCAGCAACGAAAACGACAGGGGATCCCTTGAAGCTTTCTTT
. . TRBJ1-5 13 TRBV5-6 CASSGGGDQPQHF TGTGCCAGCAGCGGGGGCGGGGATCAGCCCCAGCATTTT
. TRBD2 TRBJ2-7 15 TRBV7-9 CASSTASGGQYEQYF TGTGCCAGCAGCACCGCTAGCGGGGGGCAGTACGAGCAGTACTTC
. . TRBJ1-1 15 TRBV13 CASSSVDGMNTEAFF TGTGCCAGCAGCTCCGTGGACGGCATGAACACTGAAGCTTTCTTT
. . TRBJ2-3 21 TRBV7-9 CASSYPPERQDPTPTADTQYF TGTGCCAGCAGCTACCCTCCCGAGAGGCAGGACCCTACCCCGACGGCAGATACGCAGTATTTT
once TRBD2 TRBJ2-5 14 TRBV6-1 CASSEGVAGETQYF TGTGCCAGCAGTGAAGGGGTAGCGGGAGAGACCCAGTACTTC
. TRBD2 TRBJ2-3 18 TRBV4-1 CASSQDQILAGGTDTQYF TGCGCCAGCAGCCAAGATCAAATTTTGGCGGGGGGCACAGATACGCAGTATTTT
. TRBD1 TRBJ1-1 17 TRBV4-1 CASSRTGMGHSNTEAFF TGCGCCAGCAGCCGGACAGGGATGGGTCATTCGAACACTGAAGCTTTCTTT
. TRBD1 TRBJ1-1 15 TRBV7-6 CASSPTGALNTEAFF TGTGCCAGCAGCCCTACAGGGGCCCTGAACACTGAAGCTTTCTTT
few . TRBJ2-7 13 TRBV28 CASSFRPTHEQYF TGTGCCAGCAGTTTTCGACCAACCCACGAGCAGTACTTC
. TRBD2 TRBJ2-7 16 TRBV7-8 CASSPGPLAGDYEQYF TGTGCCAGCAGCCCAGGGCCGCTAGCGGGGGACTACGAGCAGTACTTC
few . TRBJ1-1 12 TRBV20-1 CSASAGETEAFF TGCAGTGCTAGCGCGGGGGAAACTGAAGCTTTCTTT
. . TRBJ2-1 14 TRBV7-9 CASSLRPGAWEQFF TGTGCCAGCAGCCTCCGGCCGGGGGCTTGGGAGCAGTTCTTC
. . TRBJ1-2 14 TRBV4-1 CASSQSLRAYGYTF TGCGCCAGCAGCCAGTCCCTGAGAGCCTATGGCTACACCTTC
. . TRBJ2-5 15 TRBV7-8 CASSFRESYRETQYF TGTGCCAGCAGCTTCCGGGAAAGTTATCGAGAGACCCAGTACTTC
many . TRBJ2-5 14 TRBV7-9 CASSLEEITETQYF TGTGCCAGCAGCTTGGAGGAGATAACGGAGACCCAGTACTTC
. TRBD1 TRBJ1-1 14 TRBV3-1 CASSQQGVTTEAFF TGTGCCAGCAGCCAACAGGGGGTAACCACTGAAGCTTTCTTT
many . TRBJ2-5 15 TRBV7-6 CASSKTDVYQETQYF TGTGCCAGCAGCAAAACGGACGTCTACCAAGAGACCCAGTACTTC
few TRBD1 TRBJ1-1 16 TRBV27 CASSSRQGPRDTEAFF TGTGCCAGCAGTTCACGACAGGGGCCAAGGGACACTGAAGCTTTCTTT
few . TRBJ2-1 12 TRBV6-1 CASRSPTTGEFF TGTGCCAGCAGAAGTCCCACTACGGGGGAGTTCTTC
. . TRBJ1-1 14 TRBV4-1 CASSHLPGDTEAFF TGCGCCAGCAGCCATCTTCCGGGAGATACTGAAGCTTTCTTT
few . TRBJ2-1 14 TRBV20-1 CSARGQGVSNEQFF TGCAGTGCTAGAGGACAAGGGGTCTCGAATGAGCAGTTCTTC
. . TRBJ2-7 15 TRBV20-1 CSARGLLAVSYEQYF TGCAGTGCTCGTGGGTTGCTAGCAGTTTCCTACGAGCAGTACTTC
. . TRBJ2-2 14 TRBV12-3/TRBV12-4 CASSPHRDTGELFF TGTGCCAGCAGTCCCCACAGGGACACCGGGGAGCTGTTTTTT
. . TRBJ1-5 16 TRBV27 CASSLGTPYSNQPQHF TGTGCCAGCAGTTTGGGGACACCTTATAGCAATCAGCCCCAGCATTTT
. . TRBJ2-5 16 TRBV7-6 CASSPHGGANQETQYF TGTGCTAGCAGCCCCCATGGAGGGGCGAACCAAGAGACCCAGTACTTC
. TRBD2 TRBJ2-5 16 TRBV25-1 CASSILAGGDQETQYF TGTGCCAGCAGTATCCTAGCGGGGGGCGACCAAGAGACCCAGTACTTC
. . TRBJ1-6 14 TRBV7-8 CASSPVWGDSPLHF TGTGCCAGCAGCCCGGTGTGGGGGGATTCACCCCTCCACTTT
few . TRBJ1-1 14 TRBV5-4 CASSSFADNTEAFF TGTGCCAGCAGTTCGTTCGCGGATAACACTGAAGCTTTCTTT
few . TRBJ2-5 13 TRBV12-3/TRBV12-4 CASSSGPRRTQYF TGTGCCAGCAGTTCCGGGCCCCGCAGGACCCAGTACTTC
. . TRBJ1-2 12 TRBV20-1 CSASASNYGYTF TGCAGTGCTAGCGCTTCTAACTATGGCTACACCTTC
. . TRBJ1-2 19 TRBV2 CASSGRPGPIVQPNYGYTF TGTGCCAGCAGTGGAAGACCCGGGCCTATAGTCCAACCAAACTATGGCTACACCTTC
few . TRBJ1-2 12 TRBV6-1 CASIAGGRVYTF TGTGCCAGCATTGCCGGGGGCAGAGTCTACACCTTC
few . TRBJ1-3 15 TRBV12-3/TRBV12-4 CASSADSVPGNTIYF TGTGCCAGCAGTGCGGACAGCGTTCCTGGAAACACCATATATTTT
. TRBD1 TRBJ1-2 16 TRBV7-6 CASSATGQGINYGYTF TGTGCCAGCAGCGCGACAGGACAGGGAATAAACTATGGCTACACCTTC
. TRBD1 TRBJ2-1 15 TRBV12-3/TRBV12-4 CASSLGQGIVDEQFF TGTGCCAGCAGCCTGGGACAGGGGATCGTCGATGAGCAGTTCTTC
many . TRBJ2-1 12 TRBV12-5 CASGPQGDEQFF TGTGCTAGTGGCCCACAGGGAGATGAGCAGTTCTTC
. . TRBJ2-7 10 TRBV2 CASLGHEQYF TGTGCCAGTCTGGGCCACGAGCAGTACTTC
. . TRBJ2-4 14 TRBV27 CASSPTGTKNIQYF TGTGCCAGCAGCCCCACGGGCACCAAAAACATTCAGTACTTC
few TRBD2 TRBJ2-7 19 TRBV12-3/TRBV12-4 CASSFSKLTSGGSPYEQYF TGTGCCAGCAGTTTTTCCAAATTGACTAGCGGGGGATCACCCTACGAGCAGTACTTC
many . TRBJ2-3 12 TRBV7-2 CASSLRANTQYF TGTGCCAGCAGCTTAAGAGCTAATACGCAGTATTTT
. TRBD1 TRBJ1-6 15 TRBV7-2 CASSPLGRGNSPLHF TGTGCCAGCAGCCCGCTGGGCAGGGGGAATTCACCCCTCCACTTT
. . TRBJ2-1 18 TRBV24-1 CATSDLQGPVSSYNEQFF TGTGCCACCAGTGATTTACAGGGCCCGGTGAGCTCCTACAATGAGCAGTTCTTC
. . TRBJ2-2 16 TRBV4-3 CASSPDGIQGTGELFF TGCGCCAGCAGCCCCGACGGCATCCAAGGGACCGGGGAGCTGTTTTTT
. . TRBJ2-1 12 TRBV11-1 CTSSLVRYEQFF TGTACCAGCAGCTTAGTGCGGTATGAGCAGTTCTTC
. . TRBJ2-2 12 TRBV4-2 CASSQSGSELFF TGTGCCAGCAGCCAATCCGGGTCGGAGCTGTTTTTT
. TRBD2 TRBJ2-3 16 TRBV5-6 CASSLEASGEEDTQYF TGTGCCAGCAGCTTGGAGGCTAGCGGGGAAGAAGATACGCAGTATTTT
. . TRBJ2-3 14 TRBV7-9 CASSHMTGLDTQYF TGTGCCAGCAGCCATATGACAGGCCTAGATACGCAGTATTTT
. . TRBJ1-2 12 TRBV29-1 CSVEAGRYGYTF TGCAGCGTTGAGGCAGGGAGGTATGGCTACACCTTC
many . TRBJ1-4 13 TRBV7-6 CASSLRGNEKLFF TGTGCCAGCAGCTTGAGAGGGAATGAAAAACTGTTTTTT